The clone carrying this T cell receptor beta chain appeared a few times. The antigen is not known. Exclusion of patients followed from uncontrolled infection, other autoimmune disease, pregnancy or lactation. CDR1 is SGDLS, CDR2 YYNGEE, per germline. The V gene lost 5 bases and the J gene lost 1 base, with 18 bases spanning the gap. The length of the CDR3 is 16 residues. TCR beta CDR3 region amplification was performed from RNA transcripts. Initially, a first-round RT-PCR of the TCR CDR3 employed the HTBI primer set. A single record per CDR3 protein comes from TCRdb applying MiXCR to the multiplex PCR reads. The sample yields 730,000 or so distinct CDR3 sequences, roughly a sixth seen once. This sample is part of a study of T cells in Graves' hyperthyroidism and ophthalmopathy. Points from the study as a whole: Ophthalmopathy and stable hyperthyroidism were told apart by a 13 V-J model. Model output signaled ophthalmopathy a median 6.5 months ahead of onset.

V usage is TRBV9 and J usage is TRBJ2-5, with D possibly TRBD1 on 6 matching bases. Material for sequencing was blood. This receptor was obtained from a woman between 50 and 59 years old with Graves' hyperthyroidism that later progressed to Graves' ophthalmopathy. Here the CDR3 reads CASSVLQGLPQETQYF. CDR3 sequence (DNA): TGTGCCAGCAGTGTCTTACAGGGCCTCCCCCAAGAGACCCAGTACTTC.